The source of this T cell receptor beta chain is a study of breast tumors, draining lymph nodes, adjacent tissues. This CDR3 has 14 residues. Germline V gives CDR1 SEHNR, CDR2 FQNEAQ (reference sequence). V lost 8 bases and J lost 0, with 10 bases in between. TCRdb fed the multiplex PCR reads into MiXCR, producing one record per CDR3 protein. The sample includes approximately 88,000 distinct CDR3 sequences, 25% to 35% of them seen just once. In this sample, this clonotype turned up many times. Its target is unknown. General observations from the study: Tumors had less TCR diversity than lymph nodes, more than nontumor tissue.

Samples came from axillary lymph nodes draining the breast cancer. The clonotype was recovered from a female donor with breast cancer. Some clones in this sample may be carry-over from other donors' samples. Sequenced input: axillary lymph node tissue. V usage is TRBV7-9 and J usage is TRBJ2-2; D is unresolved. The CDR3, as DNA: TGTGCCAGCTTTCGAATGGCGAACACCGGGGAGCTGTTTTTT. It translates to CASFRMANTGELFF.